Listed here are 18 T cell receptor beta chains from one sample, sequenced in a study of T cell responses to AZD1222 COVID-19 vaccine. Some clones are missing from TCRdb's copy, which holds only in-frame ones; the method was immunoSEQ multiplex PCR. The profile covers more than 85,000 clones, with about 91% appearing a single time and over 35% taken by the ten largest. The sample here was peripheral blood, taken 28 days after the second AZD1222 dose. All receptors come from an adult who received the AZD1222 COVID-19 vaccine.

V gene TRBV7-9 combines with J gene TRBJ2-3; D may be TRBD2 (7 bases). Trimming took off 2 bases at V and 5 bases at J, with 20 bases between the two ends. This CDR3 region has 17 residues. Per germline, CDR1 SEHNR and CDR2 FQNEAQ (reference sequence). CDR3 sequence: CASSLRGAGARGDTQYF. Written as DNA, the CDR3 is TGTGCCAGCAGCTTACGTGGGGCGGGGGCCCGCGGAGATACGCAGTATTTT.

The genes are TRBV27 and TRBJ2-2, with D hard to call. CDR1 and CDR2 (germline): MNHEY, SMNVEV (reference sequence). This CDR3 spans 13 amino acids. V was pared by 3 bases and J by 6 bases, with 8 bases between. DNA of the CDR3: TGTGCCAGCAGTTTCTTTGGCCCCGGGGAGCTGTTTTTT. Protein product: CASSFFGPGELFF.

The V and J genes are TRBV9 and TRBJ2-1; no firm D call. The CDR3 spans 15 residues. Germline V lookup: CDR1 SGDLS, CDR2 YYNGEE. V lost 0 bases and J lost 1, with 8 bases in between. As DNA, the CDR3 is TGTGCCAGCAGCGTAGCTCCCGAGTCCTACAATGAGCAGTTCTTC. Its translation: CASSVAPESYNEQFF.

This sequence joins TRBV2 and TRBJ2-7; the D is unclear. Germline V gene sequence: CDR1 SNHLY, CDR2 FYNNEI. The CDR3 extends over 14 amino acids. With 4 bases removed from V and 4 bases from J, the gap between germline ends came to 14 bases. In DNA, the CDR3 is TGTGCCAGCAGTGTTAGCTCTACCACTTACGAGCAGTACTTC. Its protein product is CASSVSSTTYEQYF. The whole variable domain, filled in from reference TRBV2 and TRBJ2-7, reads EPEVTQTPSHQVTQMGQEVILRCVPISNHLYFYWYRQILGQKVEFLVSFYNNEISEKSEIFDDQFSVERPDGSNFTLKIRSTKLEDSAMYFCASSVSSTTYEQYFGPGTRLTVT.

The V call is TRBV4-1, the J call TRBJ2-7; D perhaps matches TRBD1 (6 bases). Trimming stripped 1 base from V and 1 base from J, with 14 bases between. Germline V gives CDR1 MGHRA, CDR2 YSYEKL. The CDR3 extends over 16 amino acids. CDR3 DNA sequence: TGCGCCAGCAGCCAAGGAGTGGTACAGGGTTCCTACGAGCAGTACTTC. It codes for CASSQGVVQGSYEQYF.

This chain joins TRBV7-2 and TRBJ1-5; TRBD1 aligns across 9 bases. J lost 7 bases, V lost 5 bases, and 9 bases had no gene match. CDR3 size: 15 residues. Germline V gene sequence: CDR1 SGHTA, CDR2 FQGNSA. CDR3 nucleotides: TGTGCCAGCAGCCCCGGGACAGGGTGGGGACAGCCCCAGCATTTT. Its protein is CASSPGTGWGQPQHF.

The gene calls are TRBV5-1 and TRBJ1-1; possibly TRBD1 for D (6 bases). This CDR3 region has 15 residues. Trimming shortened V by 4 bases and J by 5 bases, and 18 bases separated the two germline ends. Germline V gene lookup returns CDR1 SGHRS and CDR2 YFSETQ. CDR3 sequence reads: CASSEQQGSGTEAFF. The CDR3 DNA is TGCGCCAGCAGCGAGCAACAGGGCAGTGGAACTGAAGCTTTCTTT.

The chain uses TRBV21-1 and TRBJ1-3. TRBV21-1 is a known pseudogene. The CDR3 covers 16 residues. The CDR3 sequence: CASSTLFGGSGNTIYF. The CDR3 region has the DNA TGTGCCAGCAGTACACTTTTCGGGGGCTCTGGAAACACCATATATTTT.

The chain uses TRBV6-5 and TRBJ1-1; D is undetermined. CDR1 is MNHEY and CDR2 is SVGAGI in the germline V gene. V lost 6 bases, J lost 1 base, and 9 bases lay in between. The CDR3 has 13 residues. This chain's CDR3 is CASRRTGNTEAFF. For the CDR3, the DNA is TGTGCCAGCAGGCGGACGGGGAACACTGAAGCTTTCTTT.

V and J are TRBV28 and TRBJ2-1; D might be TRBD1 (6 bases). This CDR3 has 13 residues. Trimming shortened V by 7 bases and J by 7 bases, and 14 bases separated the two germline ends. Germline loops: CDR1 MDHEN, CDR2 SYDVKM. CDR3 bases: TGTGCCAGCACGTCAAGGGGGAGAAATGAGCAGTTCTTC. Translating it yields CASTSRGRNEQFF. Combining the CDR3 with reference TRBV28 and TRBJ2-1 gives the whole variable domain DVKVTQSSRYLVKRTGEKVFLECVQDMDHENMFWYRQDPGLGLRLIYFSYDVKMKEKGDIPEGYSVSREKKERFSLILESASTNQTSMYLCASTSRGRNEQFFGPGTRLTVL.

The rearrangement uses TRBV4-1 and TRBJ1-5; D call uncertain. Germline CDR1 and CDR2: MGHRA and YSYEKL. Trimming cost V 0 bases and J 0 bases, with 0 bases left between them. The CDR3 loop spans 13 amino acids. CDR3 protein: CASSQDSNQPQHF. For the CDR3, the DNA is TGCGCCAGCAGCCAAGATAGCAATCAGCCCCAGCATTTT.

This chain connects TRBV10-3 to TRBJ2-7; D gene unclear. The germline V gene has CDR1 ENHRY and CDR2 SYGVKD. The V end lost 0 bases, the J end lost 5 bases, and 5 bases lay between the germline ends. This CDR3 has 12 amino acids. The CDR3 protein is CAISESSDEQYF. CDR3 DNA sequence: TGTGCCATCAGTGAGTCAAGCGACGAGCAGTACTTC.

The genes are TRBV10-1 and TRBJ2-7, with D hard to call. Trimming took 2 bases from V and 0 from J, leaving 8 bases between them. The length of the CDR3 is 14 residues. Per germline, CDR1 WNHNN and CDR2 SYGVQD (reference sequence). CDR3 residues: CASSEAASSYEQYF. CDR3 nucleotide sequence: TGCGCCAGCAGTGAGGCCGCAAGCTCCTACGAGCAGTACTTC.

The chain combines TRBV12-3 or TRBV12-4 with TRBJ1-5, with TRBD1 as a possible D gene (5 bases). The CDR3 is 13 amino acids. Deletions cut 3 bases from V and 9 bases from J, with 12 bases between. The CDR3 reads CASSLWGERPQHF. DNA for the CDR3: TGTGCCAGCAGTTTGTGGGGCGAACGGCCCCAGCATTTT.

V usage is TRBV27 and J usage is TRBJ1-1; 8 nucleotides match TRBD1. Trimming took 1 base from V and 0 from J; bases not matched to a gene: 7. The V gene's germline CDR1 is MNHEY and CDR2 SMNVEV (reference sequence). The CDR3 runs to 17 residues. In DNA form, the CDR3 reads TGTGCCAGCAGTTTATTTGGGGACAGGATCATGAACACTGAAGCTTTCTTT. Protein sequence: CASSLFGDRIMNTEAFF.

The V and J genes are TRBV5-6 and TRBJ2-7, with TRBD2 matching over 8 bases. The CDR3 has 14 amino acids. V was clipped by 4 bases and J by 2 bases; unmatched bases: 5. Germline CDR1 reads SGHDT; CDR2 reads YYEEEE. The CDR3 spells CASSRRLATYEQYF. The CDR3 DNA is TGTGCCAGCAGCCGACGACTAGCGACCTACGAGCAGTACTTC.

This chain connects TRBV11-2 to TRBJ1-2; a possible D gene is TRBD1 (5 bases). Per germline, CDR1 SGHAT and CDR2 FQNNGV. The V end lost 4 bases, the J end lost 4 bases, and 10 bases lay between the germline ends. The CDR3 totals 13 residues. CDR3 nucleotides: TGTGCCAGCAGCTCCCAGGGTGCCTATGGCTACACCTTC. This codes for CASSSQGAYGYTF.

V usage is TRBV9 and J usage is TRBJ2-3; D is unclear. The CDR3 sequence is 13 residues long. The germline V gene encodes CDR1 SGDLS and CDR2 YYNGEE. The germline V and J ends were trimmed by 2 bases and 5 bases, with 9 bases remaining between them. CDR3 in amino acids: CASSVYLLDTQYF. For the CDR3, the DNA is TGTGCCAGCAGCGTTTATTTGCTAGATACGCAGTATTTT.